This TCR beta chain was sequenced in a study of shared clonotypes between healthy human individuals. Nashville, Tennessee was home to all donors, each a Caucasian adult. Assay: immunoSEQ multiplex PCR; the TCRdb copy retains only in-frame clones and omits some. Found here are over 2 million clones, around 90% of them singletons; the top ten hold roughly 0.34%. The source of this sequence is a man between 18 and 35 years old in good health. Some clones in this sample may be carry-over from other donors' samples. The sequencing input was naive CD4+ T cells from PBMCs. Subset of the sample: CD45RA+ positively selected.

CDR3 sequence (DNA): TGTGCCAGCAGCTTATTCGGGACTACGGTTGACATTCAGTACTTC. It is translated as CASSLFGTTVDIQYF. The rearrangement uses TRBV7-2 and TRBJ2-4; 7 positions match TRBD2. CDR3 length equals 15 residues. The germline gives CDR1 SGHTA, CDR2 FQGNSA. J was trimmed by 8 bases and V by 2 bases; bases with no gene match: 9.